This is a list of T cell receptor beta chains from one sample in a study of blood T cells in healthy people across ages. A single record per CDR3 protein comes from TCRdb applying MiXCR to the 5' RACE reads. The repertoire holds some 1.4 million distinct CDR3 sequences, with around two fifths as singletons. Specimen: blood. These receptors were obtained from a woman younger than 35 in good health. The conserved cysteine and the conserved F or W are not part of the CDR3 here. Each record gives: V gene, D gene, J gene, CDR3 protein. The D gene is left open where the match is weak.

TRBV3-1	TRBD2	TRBJ2-7	ASSRGALAGSEQY
TRBV5-1	NA	TRBJ1-2	ASSPGYEGDGYT
TRBV6-2/TRBV6-3	TRBD2	TRBJ2-3	ASSYGLAGFSTDTQY
TRBV29-1	TRBD1	TRBJ1-4	SVRGTGGGSEKLF
TRBV4-1	TRBD2	TRBJ2-1	ASNHDPAGPSYNEQF
TRBV4-1	NA	TRBJ2-7	ASSQGPQQHEQY
TRBV7-2	NA	TRBJ2-1	ASSVGTPPNEQF
TRBV7-7	NA	NA	ASSLASYNEQY
TRBV5-5	NA	TRBJ1-2	ASSLASLVGGTRGYGYT
TRBV6-5	NA	TRBJ2-1	ASSAPGATLDEQF
TRBV30	TRBD1	TRBJ2-7	AWSVGQFYEQY